A single sample is the source of the 5 T cell receptor beta chains below, sequenced in a study of CD8 T cells in ankylosing spondylitis. TCRdb analysed the 5' RACE reads with MiXCR anew, one entry per CDR3 protein. The sample carries a few hundred thousand distinct CDR3 sequences, approximately 20% recorded once. Material for sequencing was blood, either unsorted or a sorted T cell fraction (not recorded which). The source of these receptors is a male donor with ankylosing spondylitis or in good health (not recorded which).

Only a few counts were recorded for this clonotype. One junction end does not reproduce the germline sequence, and a read error may be involved. V is TRBV20-1 and J is TRBJ2-7; D uncertain. Germline V CDR1 and CDR2: DFQATT, SNEGSKA (reference sequence). The CDR3 consists of 16 residues. The CDR3 reads CSARGSPAQTIYEQYF. The CDR3 nucleotides are TGCAGTGCCAGAGGTTCCCCCGCACAGACGATCTACGAGCAGTACTTC.

This clonotype was observed a few times. This chain joins TRBV7-9 and TRBJ2-7; D is possibly TRBD2 (7 bases). This CDR3 spans 15 amino acids. The germline V gene encodes CDR1 SEHNR and CDR2 FQNEAQ (reference sequence). V was pared by 2 bases and J by 3 bases, with 14 bases between. The CDR3 sequence: CASSLPAGQVYEQYF. The CDR3 DNA reads as TGTGCCAGCAGCTTACCAGCGGGACAAGTCTACGAGCAGTACTTC.

In this sample, this clonotype turned up many times. The chain couples TRBV5-6 to TRBJ2-7; TRBD1 matches 7 bases. The junction had 4 bases not matched to a gene; V was cut back by 4 bases and J by 3 bases. The CDR3 is made up of 13 amino acids. Germline values: CDR1 SGHDT, CDR2 YYEEEE. The CDR3 DNA is TGTGCCAGCAGCATGTGGGACAGCTACGAGCAGTACTTC. It specifies CASSMWDSYEQYF.

The chain employs TRBV6-2 or TRBV6-3 and TRBJ1-1; 8 bases are a match to TRBD1. The length of the CDR3 is 16 residues. Looked up from germline, CDR1 is MNHEY and CDR2 is SVGEGT. J was trimmed by 4 bases and V by 0 bases; bases with no gene match: 7. CDR3 nucleotides: TGTGCCAGCAGTTACTCTCAAGGACAGGGCATCACTGAAGCTTTCTTT. It is translated as CASSYSQGQGITEAFF.

The V gene is TRBV7-9, the J gene TRBJ2-1; D possibly matches TRBD1 or TRBD2 (5 bases each). There are 16 residues in the CDR3. CDR1 and CDR2 (germline): SEHNR, FQNEAQ (reference sequence). Between the trimmed V and J ends, which lost 0 bases and 6 bases, there was a span of 15 bases. The CDR3 DNA sequence: TGTGCCAGCAGCTTAGCGGAGGACACCACCGGCAATGAGCAGTTCTTC. Translation: CASSLAEDTTGNEQFF. Full variable domain (rest looked up from reference TRBV7-9 and TRBJ2-1): DTGVSQNPRHKITKRGQNVTFRCDPISEHNRLYWYRQTLGQGPEFLTYFQNEAQLEKSRLLSDRFSAERPKGSFSTLEIQRTEQGDSAMYLCASSLAEDTTGNEQFFGPGTRLTVL.